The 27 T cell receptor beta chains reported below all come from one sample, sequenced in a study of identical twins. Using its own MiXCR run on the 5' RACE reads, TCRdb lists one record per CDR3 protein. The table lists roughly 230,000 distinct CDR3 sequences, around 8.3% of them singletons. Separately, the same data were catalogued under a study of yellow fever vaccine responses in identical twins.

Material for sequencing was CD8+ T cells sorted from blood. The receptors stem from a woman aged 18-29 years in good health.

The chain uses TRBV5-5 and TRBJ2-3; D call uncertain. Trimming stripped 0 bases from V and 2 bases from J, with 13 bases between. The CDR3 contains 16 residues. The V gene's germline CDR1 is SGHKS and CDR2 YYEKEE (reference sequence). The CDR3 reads CASSLALGGYTDTQYF. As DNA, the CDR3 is TGTGCCAGCAGCTTGGCCTTGGGCGGCTACACAGATACGCAGTATTTT.

CDR3 in DNA: TGTGCCAGCAGCTTCAGATCTACCCTCACTGAAGCTTTCTTT. Translating it yields CASSFRSTLTEAFF. The chain links TRBV21-1 to TRBJ1-1. TRBV21-1 is annotated as a pseudogene. The CDR3 contains 14 residues.

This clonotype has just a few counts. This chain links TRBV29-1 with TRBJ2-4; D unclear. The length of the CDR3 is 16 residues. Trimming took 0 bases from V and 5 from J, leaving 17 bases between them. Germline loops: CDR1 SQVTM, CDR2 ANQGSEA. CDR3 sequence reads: CSVEDWTGRTENIQYF. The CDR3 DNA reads TGCAGCGTTGAAGACTGGACGGGCAGGACCGAAAACATTCAGTACTTC.

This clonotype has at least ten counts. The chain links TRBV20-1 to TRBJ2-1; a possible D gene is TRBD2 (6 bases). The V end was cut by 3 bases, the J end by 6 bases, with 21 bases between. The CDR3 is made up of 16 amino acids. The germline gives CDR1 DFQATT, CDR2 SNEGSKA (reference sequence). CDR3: CSASTYAKPEGNEQFF. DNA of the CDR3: TGCAGTGCTAGTACCTACGCAAAACCGGAGGGCAATGAGCAGTTCTTC.

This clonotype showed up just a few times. The CDR3 here is CASSTSGAYNEQFF. The CDR3 DNA reads as TGTGCCAGCAGCACTAGCGGGGCATACAATGAGCAGTTCTTC. The rearrangement links TRBV27 to TRBJ2-1; 10 bases align to TRBD2. Germline assignment: CDR1 MNHEY and CDR2 SMNVEV (reference sequence). This CDR3 has 14 residues. With V trimmed by 6 bases and J by 4 bases, 3 bases remained unmatched.

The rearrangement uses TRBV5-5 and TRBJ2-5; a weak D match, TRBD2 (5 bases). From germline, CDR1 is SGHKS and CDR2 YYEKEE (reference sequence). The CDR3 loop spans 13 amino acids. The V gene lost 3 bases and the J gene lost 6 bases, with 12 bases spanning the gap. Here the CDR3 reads CASSSDYAKTQYF. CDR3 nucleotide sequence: TGTGCCAGCAGCTCAGACTACGCAAAGACCCAGTACTTC.

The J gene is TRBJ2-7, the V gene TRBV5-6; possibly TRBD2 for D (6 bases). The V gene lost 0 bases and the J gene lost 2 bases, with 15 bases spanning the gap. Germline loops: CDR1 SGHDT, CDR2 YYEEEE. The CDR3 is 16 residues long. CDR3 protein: CASSLVGRDPTYEQYF. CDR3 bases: TGTGCCAGCAGCTTGGTGGGGCGGGACCCTACCTACGAGCAGTACTTC.

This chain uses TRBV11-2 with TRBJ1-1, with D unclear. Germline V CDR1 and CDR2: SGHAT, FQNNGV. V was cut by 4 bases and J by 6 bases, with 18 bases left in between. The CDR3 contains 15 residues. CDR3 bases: TGTGCCAGCAGCTACGGCCGGGGTGGTGACGCTGAAGCTTTCTTT. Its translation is CASSYGRGGDAEAFF.

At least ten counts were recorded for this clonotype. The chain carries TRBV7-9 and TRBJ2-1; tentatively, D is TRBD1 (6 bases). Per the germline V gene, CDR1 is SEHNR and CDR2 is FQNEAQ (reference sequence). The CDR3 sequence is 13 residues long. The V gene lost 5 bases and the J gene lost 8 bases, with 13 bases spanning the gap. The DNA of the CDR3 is TGTGCCAGCAGCCCGACAGGTACACATGAGCAGTTCTTC. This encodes CASSPTGTHEQFF.

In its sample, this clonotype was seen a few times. The CDR3 DNA sequence: TGTGCCAGCAGCTTAGCAGGGTGGGGAATATACAATGAGCAGTTCTTC. It yields the protein CASSLAGWGIYNEQFF. The chain carries TRBV7-2 and TRBJ2-1; no reliable D call. Germline V gene sequence: CDR1 SGHTA, CDR2 FQGNSA. The CDR3 has 16 residues. The V end was cut by 0 bases, the J end by 4 bases, with 13 bases between.

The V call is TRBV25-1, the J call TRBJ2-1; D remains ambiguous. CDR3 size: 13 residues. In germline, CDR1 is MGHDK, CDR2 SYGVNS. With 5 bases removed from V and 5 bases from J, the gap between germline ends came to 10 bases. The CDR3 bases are TGTGCCAGCAGTTGGGAAGAGGACAATGAGCAGTTCTTC. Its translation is CASSWEEDNEQFF.

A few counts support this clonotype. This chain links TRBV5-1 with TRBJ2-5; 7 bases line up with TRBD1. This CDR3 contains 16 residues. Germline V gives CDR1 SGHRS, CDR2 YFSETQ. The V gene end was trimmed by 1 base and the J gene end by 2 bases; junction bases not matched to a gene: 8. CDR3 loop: CASSLYIGTAQETQYF. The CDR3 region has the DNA TGCGCCAGCAGCTTGTACATCGGGACAGCTCAAGAGACCCAGTACTTC. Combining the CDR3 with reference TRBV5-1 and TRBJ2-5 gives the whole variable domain KAGVTQTPRYLIKTRGQQVTLSCSPISGHRSVSWYQQTPGQGLQFLFEYFSETQRNKGNFPGRFSGRQFSNSRSEMNVSTLELGDSALYLCASSLYIGTAQETQYFGPGTRLLVL.

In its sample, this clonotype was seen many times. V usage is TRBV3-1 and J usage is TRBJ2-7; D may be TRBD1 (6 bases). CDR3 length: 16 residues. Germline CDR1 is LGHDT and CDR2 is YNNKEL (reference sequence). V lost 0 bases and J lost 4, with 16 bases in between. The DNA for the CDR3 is TGTGCCAGCAGCCAAGATCTCCCTGACAGGAGGTACGAGCAGTACTTC. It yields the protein CASSQDLPDRRYEQYF.

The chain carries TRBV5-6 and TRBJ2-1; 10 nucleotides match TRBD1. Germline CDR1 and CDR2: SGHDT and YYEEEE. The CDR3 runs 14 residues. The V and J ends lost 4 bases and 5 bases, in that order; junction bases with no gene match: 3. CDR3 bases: TGTGCCAGCAGCATGGGACAGGGGAACAATGAGCAGTTCTTC. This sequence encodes CASSMGQGNNEQFF.

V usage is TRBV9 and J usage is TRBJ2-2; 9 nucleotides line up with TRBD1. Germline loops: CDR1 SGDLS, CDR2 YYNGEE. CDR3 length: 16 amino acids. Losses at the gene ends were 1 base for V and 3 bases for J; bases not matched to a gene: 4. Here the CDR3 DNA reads TGTGCCAGCAGCGTAAGGACAGGGGAGGACACCGGGGAGCTGTTTTTT. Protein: CASSVRTGEDTGELFF.

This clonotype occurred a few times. The CDR3 region is CASSFVGYEQYF. In DNA, the CDR3 is TGTGCCAGCAGTTTTGTGGGGTACGAGCAGTACTTC. The V gene is TRBV28, the J gene TRBJ2-7; no firm D call. The CDR3 covers 12 residues. Trimming took 3 bases from V and 4 from J, leaving 7 bases between them. Germline V gene sequence: CDR1 MDHEN, CDR2 SYDVKM.

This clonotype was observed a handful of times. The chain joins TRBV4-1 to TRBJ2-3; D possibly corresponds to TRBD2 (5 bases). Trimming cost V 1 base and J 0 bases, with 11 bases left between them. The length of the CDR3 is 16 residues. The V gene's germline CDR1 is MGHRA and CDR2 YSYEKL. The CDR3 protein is CASSQGLAISTDTQYF. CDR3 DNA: TGCGCCAGCAGCCAAGGGTTAGCGATTAGCACAGATACGCAGTATTTT.

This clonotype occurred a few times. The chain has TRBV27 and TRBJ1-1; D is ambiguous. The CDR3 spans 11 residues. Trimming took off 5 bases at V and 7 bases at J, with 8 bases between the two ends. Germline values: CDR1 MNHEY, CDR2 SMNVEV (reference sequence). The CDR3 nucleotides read TGTGCCAGCAGTCAGCAGGATGAAGCTTTCTTT. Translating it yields CASSQQDEAFF.

The CDR3 protein is CASSSPIASHSYEQYF. CDR3 DNA: TGTGCCAGCAGCTCGCCTATAGCGTCCCACTCCTACGAGCAGTACTTC. The chain carries TRBV6-2 or TRBV6-3 and TRBJ2-7; perhaps TRBD2 as D (5 bases). The germline V gene has CDR1 MNHEY and CDR2 SVGEGT. Trimming cost V 6 bases and J 0 bases, with 18 bases left between them. The CDR3 extends over 16 amino acids.

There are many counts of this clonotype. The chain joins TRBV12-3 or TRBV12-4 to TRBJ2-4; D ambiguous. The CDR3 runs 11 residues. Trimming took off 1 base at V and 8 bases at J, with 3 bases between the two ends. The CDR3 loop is CASSLGDIQYF. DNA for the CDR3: TGTGCCAGCAGTTTAGGGGACATTCAGTACTTC.

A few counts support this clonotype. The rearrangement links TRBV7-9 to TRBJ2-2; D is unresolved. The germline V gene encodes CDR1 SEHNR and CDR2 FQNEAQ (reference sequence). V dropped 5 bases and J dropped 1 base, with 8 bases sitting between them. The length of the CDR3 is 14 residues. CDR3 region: CASSPWQNTGELFF. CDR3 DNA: TGTGCCAGCAGCCCGTGGCAGAACACCGGGGAGCTGTTTTTT.

CDR3 sequence (DNA): TGTGCCAGCAGTTACTCGGGGCAGGGGAAGTCCTACGAGCAGTACTTC. Translating it yields CASSYSGQGKSYEQYF. J is TRBJ2-7 and V is TRBV6-2 or TRBV6-3; D is perhaps TRBD1 (6 bases). There are 16 residues in the CDR3. V was shortened by 0 bases and J by 1 base, with 13 bases between the two germline ends. Germline CDR1 and CDR2: MNHEY and SVGEGT.

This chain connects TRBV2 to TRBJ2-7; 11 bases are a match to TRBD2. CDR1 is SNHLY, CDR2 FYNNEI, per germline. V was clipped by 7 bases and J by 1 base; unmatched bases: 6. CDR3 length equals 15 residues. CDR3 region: CASIVTSGESYEQYF. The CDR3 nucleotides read TGTGCCAGCATTGTGACTAGCGGGGAATCCTACGAGCAGTACTTC.

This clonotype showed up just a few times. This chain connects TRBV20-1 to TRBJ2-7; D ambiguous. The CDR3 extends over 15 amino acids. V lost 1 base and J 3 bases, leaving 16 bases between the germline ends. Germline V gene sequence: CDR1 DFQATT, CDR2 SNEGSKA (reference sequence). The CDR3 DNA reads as TGCAGTGCTAGAGGGGAATCCGAGCTCTTCTACGAGCAGTACTTC. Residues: CSARGESELFYEQYF.

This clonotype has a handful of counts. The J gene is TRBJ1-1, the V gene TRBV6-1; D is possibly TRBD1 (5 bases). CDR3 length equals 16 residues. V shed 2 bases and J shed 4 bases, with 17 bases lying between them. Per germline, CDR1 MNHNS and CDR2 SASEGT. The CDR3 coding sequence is TGTGCCAGCAGTGAAATTGGGGGGGAATTTGGCACTGAAGCTTTCTTT. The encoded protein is CASSEIGGEFGTEAFF.

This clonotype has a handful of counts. The CDR3 DNA reads as TGCAGTGCTAGGAGAGGCGGGGGGTCAGATACGCAGTATTTT. Translating it yields CSARRGGGSDTQYF. The gene calls are TRBV20-1 and TRBJ2-3; TRBD2 agrees at 8 bases. V lost 3 bases, J lost 4 bases, and 6 bases stayed unmatched. Per the germline V gene, CDR1 is DFQATT and CDR2 is SNEGSKA (reference sequence). The CDR3 runs to 14 residues.

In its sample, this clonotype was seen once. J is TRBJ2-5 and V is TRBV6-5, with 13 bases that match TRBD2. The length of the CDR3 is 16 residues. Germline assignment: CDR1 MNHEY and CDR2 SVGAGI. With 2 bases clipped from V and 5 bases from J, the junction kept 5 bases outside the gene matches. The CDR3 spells CASSYGGLAGVETQYF. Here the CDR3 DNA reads TGTGCCAGCAGTTACGGAGGACTAGCGGGAGTCGAGACCCAGTACTTC.